This TCR beta chain was captured by sequencing in a study of Ad26.COV2.S vaccination and SARS-CoV-2 variants. About the research overall: Donor joined the COV1001 Ad26.COV2.S trial arm.

The CDR3 is made up of 15 amino acids. Germline lookup yields CDR1 SGHTA and CDR2 FQGNSA. Germline trimming cut 5 bases from V and 1 base from J; bases unmatched to any gene: 4. Indicated treatment: around 19 received Ad26.COV2.S at low or high dose, single or two shots; about 5 received placebo; per-sample allocation not given. Day 63 after the first vaccine or placebo injection was the time point for sampling. Whoever gave the sample was an adult aged 18-55 years in Boston. The table came from immunoSEQ multiplex PCR; TCRdb's copy has only in-frame clones and leaves some out. The sample records around 300,000 clones, approximately 86% being singletons. Findings and limits, study-wide: Estimates derived from TCR breadth and depth analyses may have underestimated total T cell responses.

On this clone: Its antigen is unknown.

The material was peripheral blood, obtained in a trial of Ad26.COV2.S vaccine versus placebo. The source is a person aged 18-60 years who received the Ad26.COV2.S COVID-19 vaccine or a placebo. The V call is TRBV7-2, the J call TRBJ2-7, with 11 bases lining up with TRBD1. Written as DNA, the CDR3 is TGTGCCAGCAGCCGGGACAGGGGGGCTTCCTACGAGCAGTACTTC. Translated, it gives CASSRDRGASYEQYF.